Listed below are T cell receptor beta chains from one sample, sequenced in a study of T cell responses to AZD1222 COVID-19 vaccine. TCRdb keeps only in-frame clones here, not all; method: immunoSEQ multiplex PCR. The sample carries 90,000 to 110,000 clones, about 90% recorded once. This specimen consisted of peripheral blood, obtained on day 0 of AZD1222 vaccination. The origin of the receptors is an adult in good health. Each CDR3 is given with its conserved first and last residue. D genes are given only for firm matches. Rows give clone size only sometimes, using once, few, many, or a class for an expanded clone.

>TRBV19|.|TRBJ1-5|.
TGTGCCAGCAAGGACACGGGTTGGCTACAGCCCCAGCATTTT
CASKDTGWLQPQHF
>TRBV29-1|.|TRBJ1-2|.
TGCAGCGTGGGGGCCTACACCTTC
CSVGAYTF
>TRBV4-2|TRBD1|TRBJ1-5|.
TGTGCCAGCAGCCAGAACCGACAGGGCGGGCAGCCCCAGCATTTT
CASSQNRQGGQPQHF
>TRBV7-9|.|TRBJ1-1|.
TGTGCCAGCATCCCTCACGTGAACACTGAAGCTTTCTTT
CASIPHVNTEAFF
>TRBV6-5|TRBD1|TRBJ2-5|.
TGTGCCAGCACTAGGGACAGCCCCACGGGGACCCAGTACTTC
CASTRDSPTGTQYF
>TRBV6-4|.|TRBJ2-2|.
TGTGCCAGCAGTCAGGAGAACACCGGGGAGCTGTTTTTT
CASSQENTGELFF
>TRBV9|.|TRBJ1-2|once
TGTGCCAGCAGCCCAACTGCCCAGGGTAGTGGCTACACCTTC
CASSPTAQGSGYTF
>TRBV5-1|TRBD1|TRBJ1-3|.
TGCGCCAGCAGCGATGGACAGGCAAAGTCCATATATTTT
CASSDGQAKSIYF
>TRBV19|TRBD1|TRBJ1-6|.
TGTGCCAGTAGCTCCGGGACAGGGGTTCGATCACCCCTCCACTTT
CASSSGTGVRSPLHF
>TRBV10-3|.|TRBJ1-6|.
TGTGCCATACGGGGGGATAATTCACCCCTCCACTTT
CAIRGDNSPLHF
>TRBV6-1|.|TRBJ1-5|.
TGTGCCAGCAGTGATAGGGACCGGGCTTTTCAGCCCCAGCATTTT
CASSDRDRAFQPQHF
>TRBV5-4|.|TRBJ1-1|.
TGTGCCAGCAGGGTCGGGCAGGGAATGAACACTGAAGCTTTCTTT
CASRVGQGMNTEAFF
>TRBV7-8|.|TRBJ1-5|.
TGTGCCAGCAGCTTATTGAACAGTTATAGCAATCAGCCCCAGCATTTT
CASSLLNSYSNQPQHF
>TRBV15|TRBD1|TRBJ1-1|.
TGTGCCACCAGCAGAGATTATACACATAGGGGGCTCATGAACACTGAAGCTTTCTTT
CATSRDYTHRGLMNTEAFF
>TRBV5-4|TRBD2|TRBJ2-1|.
TGTGCCAGCAGCTTCCCGGGACTAGGTTCCAATGAGCAGTTCTTC
CASSFPGLGSNEQFF
>TRBV19|.|TRBJ1-1|few
TGTGCCAGTAGTGCGACTGTTATGAACACTGAAGCTTTCTTT
CASSATVMNTEAFF
>TRBV9|TRBD1|TRBJ1-6|.
TGTGCCAGCAGCGCGAGGGACAGGGATTCACCCCTCCACTTT
CASSARDRDSPLHF
>TRBV3-1/TRBV3-2|.|TRBJ2-1|.
TGTGCCAGCAGCCAAGACAGTGAGCAGTTCTTC
CASSQDSEQFF
>TRBV27|TRBD1|TRBJ1-1|.
TGTGCCAGCAGCCACAGGGGGCTCTCGAGCACTGAAGCTTTCTTT
CASSHRGLSSTEAFF
>TRBV5-5|.|TRBJ2-7|.
TGTGCCAGCAGGCGTGACACTGCCTACGAGCAGTACTTC
CASRRDTAYEQYF
>TRBV11-3|.|TRBJ2-1|.
TGTGCCAGCAGCGGGCCAGGGCGGGAGCAGTTCTTC
CASSGPGREQFF
>TRBV5-1|.|TRBJ1-2|.
TGCGCCAGCAGCTTGGCGTTCAACACAGGAGGGGTAGGCTACACCTTC
CASSLAFNTGGVGYTF
>TRBV7-2|.|TRBJ2-5|once
TGTGCCAGCAGCTTAGACGCCGGAACCCAGTACTTC
CASSLDAGTQYF
>TRBV5-1|.|TRBJ1-6|once
TGCGCCAGCAGCCCAGTCTCCAATTCACCCCTCCACTTT
CASSPVSNSPLHF
>TRBV18|.|TRBJ2-7|once
TGTGCCAGCTCACCTTCCTATGACTACGAGCAGTACTTC
CASSPSYDYEQYF
>TRBV5-1|TRBD1|TRBJ1-1|.
TGCGCCAGCAGCTTGGATCTGACAGGGAGGACTGAAGCTTTCTTT
CASSLDLTGRTEAFF
>TRBV19|.|TRBJ2-2|.
TGTGCCAGTAGTATGGTAGCCTCGCCCCCCGGGGAGCTGTTTTTT
CASSMVASPPGELFF
>TRBV3-1/TRBV3-2|.|TRBJ1-1|.
TGTGCCAGCAGCTACGGAGGGGAAGCTTTCTTT
CASSYGGEAFF
>TRBV5-4|.|TRBJ1-1|.
TGTGCCAGCAGCGCGGCCGTGAACACTGAAGCTTTCTTT
CASSAAVNTEAFF
>TRBV9|TRBD2|TRBJ2-1|.
TGTGCCAGCAGCGTAGGCGGGGGGCCTTACAATGAGCAGTTCTTC
CASSVGGGPYNEQFF
>TRBV10-2|.|TRBJ1-1|once
TGCGCCAGCAGTGAGTCTCCTGGATTAGAAGCTTTCTTT
CASSESPGLEAFF
>TRBV10-3|.|TRBJ1-4|.
TGTGCCATCAGTGGGAGGGAGGGCGTTGAAAAACTGTTTTTT
CAISGREGVEKLFF
>TRBV7-2|.|TRBJ2-1|once
TGTGCCAGCAGCTTAGAGAGCGTTCTCTCCTACAATGAGCAGTTCTTC
CASSLESVLSYNEQFF
>TRBV9|.|TRBJ2-7|.
TGTGCCAGCAGCGAGGGGTCAGCGAGCTCCTACGAGCAGTACTTC
CASSEGSASSYEQYF
>TRBV13|.|TRBJ1-2|.
TGTGCCAGCAGCTTCGGCCCTAACTATGGCTACACCTTC
CASSFGPNYGYTF
>TRBV4-3|.|TRBJ1-1|.
TGCGCCAGCAGCCAAGATTCAGGGTATAACACTGAAGCTTTCTTT
CASSQDSGYNTEAFF
>TRBV7-2|.|TRBJ2-1|.
TGTGCCAGCAGCTTAGGGGGTTCCCAGTTCTTC
CASSLGGSQFF
>TRBV7-9|.|TRBJ2-2|once
TGTGCCAGCAGCCTACCCCGGGGGGAGCTGTTTTTT
CASSLPRGELFF
>TRBV7-9|.|TRBJ2-5|.
TGTGCCAGCAGCTTAGGTCGGACAGCTGGAGAGACCCAGTACTTC
CASSLGRTAGETQYF
>TRBV27|.|TRBJ1-2|.
TGTGCCAGCAGGCCATTGGGGGGTACTAACTATGGCTACACCTTC
CASRPLGGTNYGYTF
>TRBV2|TRBD2|TRBJ2-3|.
TGTGCCAGCAGTGCCCTCCTAGCGGGAGTGAAGGATACGCAGTATTTT
CASSALLAGVKDTQYF
>TRBV5-1|.|TRBJ1-4|.
TGCGCCAGCAGCTTGGACATGAATGAAAAACTGTTTTTT
CASSLDMNEKLFF
>TRBV11-3|.|TRBJ2-7|.
TGTGCCAGCAGCCCATCCGGGACCTCCTACGAGCAGTACTTC
CASSPSGTSYEQYF
>TRBV11-2|.|TRBJ2-7|.
TGTGCCAGCAGCCACCTAGGATACGAGCAGTACTTC
CASSHLGYEQYF
>TRBV5-1|TRBD2|TRBJ2-5|.
TGCGCCAGCAGCTCCGATGGTAGCGGGGGCGAGACCCAGTACTTC
CASSSDGSGGETQYF
>TRBV7-8|TRBD1|TRBJ1-1|.
TGTGCCAGCAGCACCCTGGGGGGACAGACATCCACTGAAGCTTTCTTT
CASSTLGGQTSTEAFF
>TRBV7-9|.|TRBJ1-5|.
TGTGCCAGCAGCTTCCCGAATGGGCCCCAGCATTTT
CASSFPNGPQHF
>TRBV5-1|.|TRBJ2-1|.
TGCGCCAGCAGCGACAGCGTTAGCTCCTACAATGAGCAGTTCTTC
CASSDSVSSYNEQFF
>TRBV5-1|.|TRBJ2-1|once
TGCGCCAGCAGTCCGACTATCCGCAATGAGCAGTTCTTC
CASSPTIRNEQFF
>TRBV4-1|TRBD1|TRBJ1-5|.
TGCGCCAGCAGCCCCACTCGCGCGACAGGGGAGAAGGATCAGCCCCAGCATTTT
CASSPTRATGEKDQPQHF
>TRBV30|.|TRBJ1-5|.
TGTGCCTGGAGTAACCTAGGGGCTAGCAATCAGCCCCAGCATTTT
CAWSNLGASNQPQHF
>TRBV12-5|.|TRBJ1-1|.
TGTGCTAGTGGTTTGCTAGAGAACACTGAAGCTTTCTTT
CASGLLENTEAFF
>TRBV30|.|TRBJ1-1|.
TGTGCCTGGAGGTCGGGGAACACTGAAGCTTTCTTT
CAWRSGNTEAFF
>TRBV7-9|.|TRBJ2-7|.
TGTGCCAGCAGTCCTCGCGGACTATCCTGGGAGCAGTACTTC
CASSPRGLSWEQYF
>TRBV15|.|TRBJ2-2|.
TGTGCCACCAGTTGGGGGGCAGGGGACACCGGGGAGCTGTTTTTT
CATSWGAGDTGELFF
>TRBV18|TRBD1|TRBJ2-1|.
TGTGCCAGCTCACCACAAGCCCAGGGGGCAGTACTCAGGTTCTTC
CASSPQAQGAVLRFF
>TRBV18|TRBD1|TRBJ1-2|.
TGTGCCAGCTCACCGGACAGGGGGCTTGGCTACACCTTC
CASSPDRGLGYTF
>TRBV11-1|TRBD1|TRBJ1-2|.
TGTGCCAGCAGCTTAGCTTCAGGGGGCGGCAACTATGGCTACACCTTC
CASSLASGGGNYGYTF
>TRBV6-1|.|TRBJ1-4|.
TGTGCCAGCAGTGAAATGGGGGGCATAGGTGAAAAACTGTTTTTT
CASSEMGGIGEKLFF
>TRBV4-3|TRBD2|TRBJ2-7|few
TGCGCCAGCAGCCAAGAAACTAGCGGGGTTTACGAGCAGTACTTC
CASSQETSGVYEQYF